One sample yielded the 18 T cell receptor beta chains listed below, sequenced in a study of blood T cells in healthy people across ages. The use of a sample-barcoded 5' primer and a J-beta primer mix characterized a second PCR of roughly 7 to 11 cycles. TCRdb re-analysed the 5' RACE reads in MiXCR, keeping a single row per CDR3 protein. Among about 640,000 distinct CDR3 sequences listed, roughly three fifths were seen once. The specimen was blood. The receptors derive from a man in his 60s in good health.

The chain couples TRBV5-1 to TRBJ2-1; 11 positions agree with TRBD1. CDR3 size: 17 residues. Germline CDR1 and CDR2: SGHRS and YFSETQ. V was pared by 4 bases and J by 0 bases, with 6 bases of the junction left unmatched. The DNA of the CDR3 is TGCGCCAGCAGCGGGGGACAGGGGGGAAACTCCTACAATGAGCAGTTCTTC. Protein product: CASSGGQGGNSYNEQFF.

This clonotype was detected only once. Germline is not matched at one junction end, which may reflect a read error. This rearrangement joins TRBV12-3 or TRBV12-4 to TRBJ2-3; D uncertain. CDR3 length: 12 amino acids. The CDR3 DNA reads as TGTGCCGGCAGTCTAAAACCCGCGGCGCAGTATTTT. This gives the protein CAGSLKPAAQYF.

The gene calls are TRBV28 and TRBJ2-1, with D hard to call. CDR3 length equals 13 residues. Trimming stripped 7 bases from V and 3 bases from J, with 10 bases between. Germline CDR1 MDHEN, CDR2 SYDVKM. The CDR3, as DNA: TGTGCCAGCACTGGAGAGAACTACAATGAGCAGTTCTTC. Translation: CASTGENYNEQFF.

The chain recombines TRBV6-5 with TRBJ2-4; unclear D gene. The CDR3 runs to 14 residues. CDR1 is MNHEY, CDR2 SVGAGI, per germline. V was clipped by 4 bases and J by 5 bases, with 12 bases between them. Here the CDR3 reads CASSSPIRENIQYF. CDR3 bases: TGTGCCAGCAGTTCGCCCATCCGGGAAAACATTCAGTACTTC.

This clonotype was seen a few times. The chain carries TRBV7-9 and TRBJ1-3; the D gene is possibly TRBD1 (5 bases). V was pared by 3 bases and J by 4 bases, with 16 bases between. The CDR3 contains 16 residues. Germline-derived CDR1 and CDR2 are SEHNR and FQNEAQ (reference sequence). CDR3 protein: CASSFDAGLRGNTIYF. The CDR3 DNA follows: TGTGCCAGCAGCTTTGATGCAGGGTTGAGAGGAAACACCATATATTTT.

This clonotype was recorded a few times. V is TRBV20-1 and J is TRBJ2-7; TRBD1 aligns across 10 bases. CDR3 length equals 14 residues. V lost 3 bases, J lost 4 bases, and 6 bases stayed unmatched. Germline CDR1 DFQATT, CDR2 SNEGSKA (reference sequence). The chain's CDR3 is CSASGGDRGYEQYF. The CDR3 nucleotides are TGCAGTGCTAGTGGGGGGGACAGGGGTTACGAGCAGTACTTC.

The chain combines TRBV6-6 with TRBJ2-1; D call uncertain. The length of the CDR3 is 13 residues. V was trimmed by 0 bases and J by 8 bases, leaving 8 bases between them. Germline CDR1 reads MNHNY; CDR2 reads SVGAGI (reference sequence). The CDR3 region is CASSYSESYEQFF. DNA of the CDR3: TGTGCCAGCAGTTACTCGGAGTCGTATGAGCAGTTCTTC.

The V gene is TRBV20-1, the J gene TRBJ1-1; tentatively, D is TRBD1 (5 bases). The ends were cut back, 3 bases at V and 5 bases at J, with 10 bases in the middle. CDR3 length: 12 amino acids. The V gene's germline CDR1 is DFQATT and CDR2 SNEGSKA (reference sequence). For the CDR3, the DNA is TGCAGTGCTAGTATCGGGGGGACTGAAGCTTTCTTT. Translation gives CSASIGGTEAFF.

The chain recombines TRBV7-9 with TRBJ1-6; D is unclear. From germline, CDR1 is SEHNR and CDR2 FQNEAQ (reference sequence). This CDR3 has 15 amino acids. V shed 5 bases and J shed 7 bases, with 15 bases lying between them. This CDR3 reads CASSLRGGSNSPLHF. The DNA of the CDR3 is TGTGCCAGCAGCCTACGAGGAGGTTCCAATTCACCCCTCCACTTT.

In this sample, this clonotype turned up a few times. In DNA, the CDR3 is TGTGCCATCAGTGACGGCGTCCTGGGGTCCTACAATGAGCAGTACTTC. It yields the protein CAISDGVLGSYNEQYF. V and J are TRBV10-3 and TRBJ2-1; no clear D gene. The J call may be mistaken, given a closer DNA end match to TRBJ2-7. The CDR3 loop spans 16 amino acids. The V gene's germline CDR1 is ENHRY and CDR2 SYGVKD.

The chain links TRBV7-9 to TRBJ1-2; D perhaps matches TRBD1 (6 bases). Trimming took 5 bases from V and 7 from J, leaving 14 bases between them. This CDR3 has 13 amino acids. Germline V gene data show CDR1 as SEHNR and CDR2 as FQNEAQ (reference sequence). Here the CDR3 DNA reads TGTGCCAGCAGCCTGGGGACAATAGGTGGCTACACCTTC. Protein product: CASSLGTIGGYTF.

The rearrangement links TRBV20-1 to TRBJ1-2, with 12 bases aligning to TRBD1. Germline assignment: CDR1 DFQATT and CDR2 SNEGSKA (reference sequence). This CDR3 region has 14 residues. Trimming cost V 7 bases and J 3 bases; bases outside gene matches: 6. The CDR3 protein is CSVGTGGADYGYTF. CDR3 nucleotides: TGCAGTGTTGGGACAGGGGGCGCGGACTATGGCTACACCTTC.

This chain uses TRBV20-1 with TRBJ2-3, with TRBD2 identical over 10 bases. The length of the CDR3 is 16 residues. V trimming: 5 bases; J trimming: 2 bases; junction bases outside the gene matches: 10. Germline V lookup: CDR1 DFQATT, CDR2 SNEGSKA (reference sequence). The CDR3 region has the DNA TGCAGTGCTCCCCCCCTGAGCGGGGGGGACACAGATACGCAGTATTTT. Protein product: CSAPPLSGGDTDTQYF.

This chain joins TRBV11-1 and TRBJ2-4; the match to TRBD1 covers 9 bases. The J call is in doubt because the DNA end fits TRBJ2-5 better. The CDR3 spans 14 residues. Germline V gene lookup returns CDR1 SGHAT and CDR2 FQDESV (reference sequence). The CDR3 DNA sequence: TGTGCCAGCAGCCCGACAGGGGGGAAAGAGACCCAGTACTTC. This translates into CASSPTGGKETQYF.

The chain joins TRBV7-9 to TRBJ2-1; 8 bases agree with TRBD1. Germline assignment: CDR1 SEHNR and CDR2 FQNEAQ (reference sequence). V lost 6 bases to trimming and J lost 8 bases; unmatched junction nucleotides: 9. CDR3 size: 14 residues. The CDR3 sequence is CASRGDRSFYEQFF. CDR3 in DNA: TGTGCCAGCAGGGGGGACAGGTCCTTCTATGAGCAGTTCTTC.

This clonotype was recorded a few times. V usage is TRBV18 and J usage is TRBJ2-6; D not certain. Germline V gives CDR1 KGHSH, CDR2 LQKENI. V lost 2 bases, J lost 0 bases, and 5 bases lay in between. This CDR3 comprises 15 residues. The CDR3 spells CASSPGDSGANVLTF. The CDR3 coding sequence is TGTGCCAGCTCACCAGGGGACTCTGGGGCCAACGTCCTGACTTTC.

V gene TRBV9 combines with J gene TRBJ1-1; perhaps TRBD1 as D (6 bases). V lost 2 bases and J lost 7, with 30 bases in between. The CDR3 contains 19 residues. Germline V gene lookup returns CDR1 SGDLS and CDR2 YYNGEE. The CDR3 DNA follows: TGTGCCAGCAGCGTTCGTCCCAGTTCCCCCGCACAGGGCATCCGTGAAGCTTTCTTT. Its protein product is CASSVRPSSPAQGIREAFF. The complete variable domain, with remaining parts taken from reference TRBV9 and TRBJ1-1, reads DSGVTQTPKHLITATGQRVTLRCSPRSGDLSVYWYQQSLDQGLQFLIQYYNGEERAKGNILERFSAQQFPDLHSELNLSSLELGDSALYFCASSVRPSSPAQGIREAFFGQGTRLTVV.

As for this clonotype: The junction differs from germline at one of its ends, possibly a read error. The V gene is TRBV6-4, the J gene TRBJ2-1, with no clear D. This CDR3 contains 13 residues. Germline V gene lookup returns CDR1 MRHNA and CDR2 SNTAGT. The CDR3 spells CASSYAPGNQQFF. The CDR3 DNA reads TGTGCCAGCAGTTATGCACCGGGCAATCAGCAGTTCTTC.